The source of this T cell receptor beta chain is a study of identical twins. The CDR3 covers 15 residues. Germline-derived CDR1 and CDR2 are MNHNS and SASEGT. V lost 6 bases, J lost 2 bases, and 14 bases lay in between. TCRdb itself ran the 5' RACE reads through MiXCR, one entry per CDR3 protein. The sample records roughly 750,000 distinct CDR3 sequences, 21% being singletons. These data were also reused for a study on T cells expressing NK-cell markers.

The TCR sequence derives from a woman in her late teens or twenties in good health. The chain employs TRBV6-1 and TRBJ2-1; D might be TRBD1 (6 bases). Sequenced sample: PBMCs. The CDR3 DNA follows: TGTGCCAGCAGCGGTCAGGGGATGACCTACAATGAGCAGTTCTTC. This encodes CASSGQGMTYNEQFF.